Following are 28 T cell receptor beta chains from one sample sequenced in a study of blood T cell repertoires in COVID-19. The repertoire was sequenced with immunoSEQ multiplex PCR; TCRdb's copy has only in-frame clones and lacks some. The sample has some 140,000 clones; about four fifths are singletons. Sample: PBMCs or T cells enriched from blood (not recorded which). The source is a man in his forties with acute COVID-19.

The chain links TRBV7-2 to TRBJ1-2, with 7 positions matching TRBD1. The CDR3 is 17 amino acids. Trimming took 5 bases from V and 2 from J; bases not matched to a gene: 14. Germline V gene data show CDR1 as SGHTA and CDR2 as FQGNSA. The CDR3 DNA is TGTGCCAGCAGCACTCAAGGGGGCGCGGGTATAAACTATGGCTACACCTTC. Its protein product is CASSTQGGAGINYGYTF.

This clone was seen a handful of times. This rearrangement joins TRBV28 to TRBJ2-7; tentative D call: TRBD2 (6 bases). This CDR3 is 14 amino acids long. Germline values: CDR1 MDHEN, CDR2 SYDVKM. The ends were cut back, 6 bases at V and 3 bases at J, with 15 bases in the middle. CDR3 loop: CASRTNGRFYEQYF. The CDR3 DNA is TGTGCCAGCAGAACGAACGGGAGATTCTACGAGCAGTACTTC.

This sequence joins TRBV7-9 and TRBJ2-3, with 7 positions matching TRBD1. The V and J ends lost 4 bases and 12 bases, in that order; junction bases with no gene match: 4. The CDR3 is made up of 11 amino acids. Germline CDR1 is SEHNR and CDR2 is FQNEAQ (reference sequence). The CDR3 sequence is CASSSGTVQYF. Written as DNA, the CDR3 is TGTGCCAGCAGCTCCGGGACAGTTCAGTATTTT.

J is TRBJ1-5 and V is TRBV7-9; D might be TRBD1 (5 bases). The CDR3 loop spans 14 amino acids. V was clipped by 5 bases and J by 4 bases, with 12 bases between them. From germline, CDR1 is SEHNR and CDR2 FQNEAQ (reference sequence). This CDR3 is CASSAGRTNQPQHF. CDR3 in DNA: TGTGCCAGCAGCGCGGGACGGACGAATCAGCCCCAGCATTTT.

The chain has TRBV9 and TRBJ2-2; 7 nucleotides match TRBD1. Germline values: CDR1 SGDLS, CDR2 YYNGEE. Trimming cost V 2 bases and J 6 bases; bases outside gene matches: 4. The CDR3 loop spans 14 amino acids. This CDR3 is CASSVQQGPGELFF. The CDR3 DNA follows: TGTGCCAGCAGCGTCCAACAGGGGCCCGGGGAGCTGTTTTTT.

V usage is TRBV28 and J usage is TRBJ1-3; no clear D gene. Germline lookup yields CDR1 MDHEN and CDR2 SYDVKM. V gave up 6 bases and J gave up 2 bases, with 5 bases separating them. CDR3 length: 12 amino acids. The CDR3 loop reads CASRITGNTIYF. CDR3 bases: TGTGCCAGCAGAATAACTGGAAACACCATATATTTT.

This clone showed up just a few times. This chain joins TRBV28 and TRBJ2-7; 9 positions agree with TRBD1. V shed 7 bases and J 6 bases; nucleotides not matched to a gene: 13. There are 15 residues in the CDR3. CDR1 MDHEN and CDR2 SYDVKM come from the germline V gene. The CDR3 bases are TGTGCCAGCACGGGGCCGGGACAGGGTAACGGCGAGCAGTACTTC. It yields the protein CASTGPGQGNGEQYF. Variable domain in full (rest from reference TRBV28 and TRBJ2-7): DVKVTQSSRYLVKRTGEKVFLECVQDMDHENMFWYRQDPGLGLRLIYFSYDVKMKEKGDIPEGYSVSREKKERFSLILESASTNQTSMYLCASTGPGQGNGEQYFGPGTRLTVT.

The chain has TRBV6-1 and TRBJ2-1; D is possibly TRBD2 (5 bases). The germline CDR1 and CDR2 sequences are MNHNS and SASEGT. The CDR3 extends over 16 amino acids. V dropped 4 bases and J dropped 0 bases, with 13 bases sitting between them. The CDR3 protein is CASSVRDTSSYNEQFF. Here the CDR3 DNA reads TGTGCCAGCAGTGTGAGGGATACAAGCTCCTACAATGAGCAGTTCTTC.

V usage is TRBV5-1 and J usage is TRBJ1-4, with no clear D. The CDR3 covers 15 residues. The germline CDR1 and CDR2 sequences are SGHRS and YFSETQ. The V end lost 4 bases, the J end lost 0 bases, and 10 bases lay between the germline ends. The CDR3 here is CASSLERSTNEKLFF. The CDR3, as DNA: TGCGCCAGCAGCCTAGAGAGGTCAACTAATGAAAAACTGTTTTTT.

This clone was counted between two and nine times. The chain is built from TRBV7-9 and TRBJ1-5; 8 nucleotides line up with TRBD1. Germline trimming cut 4 bases from V and 11 bases from J; bases unmatched to any gene: 4. CDR3 length: 12 amino acids. Germline loops: CDR1 SEHNR, CDR2 FQNEAQ (reference sequence). The CDR3 DNA reads TGTGCCAGCAGCTCGACAGGGGCGACCCAGCATTTT. Its translation: CASSSTGATQHF.

The rearrangement links TRBV9 to TRBJ2-7, with TRBD1 matching 7 bases. This CDR3 is 13 amino acids long. J lost 6 bases, V lost 7 bases, and 10 bases had no gene match. Germline V lookup: CDR1 SGDLS, CDR2 YYNGEE. The CDR3 DNA reads TGTGCCAGCGGAAGACAGGGACGCGGCGAGCAGTACTTC. Protein: CASGRQGRGEQYF.

The chain employs TRBV7-9 and TRBJ2-1, with 9 positions matching TRBD1. Germline values: CDR1 SEHNR, CDR2 FQNEAQ (reference sequence). V lost 5 bases to trimming and J lost 8 bases; unmatched junction nucleotides: 10. This CDR3 comprises 15 residues. The CDR3 is CASSITWTGEDEQFF. CDR3 DNA sequence: TGTGCCAGCAGCATCACGTGGACAGGGGAGGATGAGCAGTTCTTC.

V is TRBV28 and J is TRBJ1-4; D remains ambiguous. The CDR3 spans 17 residues. Germline values: CDR1 MDHEN, CDR2 SYDVKM. Trimming stripped 4 bases from V and 6 bases from J, with 21 bases between. CDR3 DNA: TGTGCCAGCAGTTCAAACGTTCTGAGGATCGCCGATGAAAAACTGTTTTTT. Its translation is CASSSNVLRIADEKLFF.

The rearrangement joins TRBV6-4 to TRBJ2-2; D perhaps matches TRBD2 (7 bases). Trimming cost V 10 bases and J 4 bases, with 13 bases left between them. CDR1 and CDR2 from the germline V gene are MRHNA and SNTAGT. The CDR3 runs to 13 residues. The CDR3 spells CAMTGGSTGELFF. The CDR3 region has the DNA TGTGCCATGACGGGGGGCAGCACCGGGGAGCTGTTTTTT.

The chain joins TRBV14 to TRBJ1-2; TRBD1 matches at 7 bases. Germline values: CDR1 SGHDN, CDR2 FVKESK. V lost 2 bases to trimming and J lost 3 bases; unmatched junction nucleotides: 6. The length of the CDR3 is 15 residues. The CDR3 is CASSQRQGNYYGYTF. CDR3 in DNA: TGTGCCAGCAGCCAAAGACAGGGTAACTACTATGGCTACACCTTC.

The chain combines TRBV7-6 with TRBJ2-7; no definite D call. CDR1 and CDR2 (germline): SGHVS, FNYEAQ. There are 15 residues in the CDR3. The V and J ends lost 0 bases and 2 bases respectively, with 11 bases between them. CDR3 coding DNA: TGTGCCAGCAGCTTAGCGACGGCGGATCCCTACGAGCAGTACTTC. It yields the protein CASSLATADPYEQYF.

The chain uses TRBV7-6 and TRBJ2-5; 11 bases fit TRBD2. The length of the CDR3 is 17 residues. CDR1 and CDR2 (germline): SGHVS, FNYEAQ. V was pared by 4 bases and J by 5 bases, with 12 bases of the junction left unmatched. The CDR3 protein is CASSSRLAGGPEETQYF. The CDR3 DNA sequence: TGTGCCAGCAGCTCTAGATTAGCGGGAGGGCCCGAGGAGACCCAGTACTTC.

The chain recombines TRBV24-1 with TRBJ1-2; D is unresolved. The CDR3 totals 12 residues. The V gene's germline CDR1 is KGHDR and CDR2 SFDVKD. V was clipped by 9 bases and J by 3 bases, with 10 bases between them. CDR3 residues: CATSRGDYGYTF. CDR3 nucleotide sequence: TGTGCCACCTCACGAGGTGACTATGGCTACACCTTC.

The chain couples TRBV6-2 or TRBV6-3 to TRBJ1-1; 8 bases match TRBD1. Germline CDR1 reads MNHEY; CDR2 reads SVGEGT. V lost 6 bases, J lost 0 bases, and 18 bases stayed unmatched. The CDR3 is 19 residues long. The CDR3 nucleotides read TGTGCCAGCAGCCTCCCGAACTCCGGGACAGGACTATTGAACACTGAAGCTTTCTTT. Amino acids: CASSLPNSGTGLLNTEAFF.

This chain uses TRBV7-2 with TRBJ1-2; TRBD1 is a possible D gene (6 bases). Trimming pared 4 bases from V and 1 base from J, leaving 10 bases between. The germline gives CDR1 SGHTA, CDR2 FQGNSA. The CDR3 contains 14 residues. The CDR3 nucleotides are TGTGCCAGCAGCTACTCGGACAGTAACTATGGCTACACCTTC. It specifies CASSYSDSNYGYTF.

This clone has more than one count but fewer than ten. The V call is TRBV4-2, the J call TRBJ1-4; D may be TRBD1 (5 bases). Germline V CDR1 and CDR2: LGHNA, YNFKEQ. This CDR3 is built from 18 residues. Between the trimmed V and J ends, which lost 0 bases and 0 bases, there was a span of 14 bases. The CDR3 DNA reads as TGTGCCAGCAGCCAAGAAGTGGCAGGGCCCGCAACTAATGAAAAACTGTTTTTT. It translates to CASSQEVAGPATNEKLFF.

This clone was seen once. The V call is TRBV4-2, the J call TRBJ2-5, with D perhaps matching TRBD2 (5 bases). CDR1 and CDR2 from the germline V gene are LGHNA and YNFKEQ. The CDR3 extends over 16 amino acids. Trimming cost V 1 base and J 2 bases, with 14 bases left between them. The CDR3 loop is CASSQGSPGNQETQYF. Here the CDR3 DNA reads TGTGCCAGCAGCCAAGGCTCCCCGGGAAATCAAGAGACCCAGTACTTC.

This chain links TRBV7-9 with TRBJ2-5, with 9 bases lining up with TRBD2. CDR1 and CDR2 (germline): SEHNR, FQNEAQ (reference sequence). The CDR3 has 17 amino acids. With 1 base clipped from V and 4 bases from J, the junction kept 10 bases outside the gene matches. The chain's CDR3 is CASSLDVGSGSGETQYF. As DNA, the CDR3 is TGTGCCAGCAGCTTAGATGTAGGTAGCGGGAGTGGAGAGACCCAGTACTTC.

The CDR3 region has the DNA TGTGCCAGCAGCCTCGGGACAGGGACGGGCTACACCTTC. This translates into CASSLGTGTGYTF. The genes are TRBV12-3 or TRBV12-4 and TRBJ1-2; 9 bases line up with TRBD1. V gave up 6 bases and J gave up 8 bases; unmatched junction bases: 7. The CDR3 totals 13 residues.

The genes are TRBV4-3 and TRBJ1-1; weak D call: TRBD1 (6 bases). From germline, CDR1 is LGHNA and CDR2 YSLEER. This CDR3 is built from 13 residues. V was pared by 1 base and J by 10 bases, with 13 bases between. The CDR3 DNA follows: TGCGCCAGCAGCCAAGGGGCAGGGGCCCCAGCTTTCTTT. Translation gives CASSQGAGAPAFF.

V is TRBV7-9 and J is TRBJ2-3, with a possible D match to TRBD2 (6 bases). The CDR3 totals 16 residues. V was shortened by 4 bases and J by 5 bases, with 19 bases between the two germline ends. Germline-derived CDR1 and CDR2 are SEHNR and FQNEAQ (reference sequence). CDR3: CASSSPSAGLGDTQYF. CDR3 nucleotides: TGTGCCAGCAGCTCCCCCTCAGCGGGCCTCGGAGATACGCAGTATTTT.

The genes are TRBV2 and TRBJ1-5; tentative D call: TRBD1 (5 bases). This CDR3 spans 12 amino acids. The germline CDR1 and CDR2 sequences are SNHLY and FYNNEI. The V end was cut by 9 bases, the J end by 7 bases, with 13 bases between. The CDR3 protein is CARGTQGQPQHF. The CDR3 region has the DNA TGTGCCAGAGGGACTCAGGGCCAGCCCCAGCATTTT.

This clone was seen a few times. V gene TRBV7-2 combines with J gene TRBJ1-1; D ambiguous. Looked up from germline, CDR1 is SGHTA and CDR2 is FQGNSA. CDR3 length equals 15 residues. Trimming removed 0 bases at V and 1 base at J, with 9 bases between. CDR3 residues: CASSLASGENTEAFF. The CDR3 nucleotides are TGTGCCAGCAGCTTAGCGTCAGGTGAGAACACTGAAGCTTTCTTT.